This is a list of T cell receptor beta chains from one sample in a study of OX40 agonist ivuxolimab in advanced cancers. The protocol was immunoSEQ multiplex PCR, while the TCRdb copy is restricted to in-frame clones and leaves out a portion. The repertoire holds some 8,900 clones, with about three quarters as singletons. The specimen comprised CD4+ or CD8+ T cells sorted from blood, sampled in a trial of the OX40 agonist ivuxolimab. Receptors originate from an adult with an advanced solid tumor such as melanoma, head and neck, liver or kidney cancer. Each CDR3 is given without its conserved first and last residue.

V	J	length	CDR3
TRBV18	TRBJ2-3	11	ATGLAETDTQY
TRBV27	TRBJ2-7	14	ASRSATSGRATEQY
TRBV28	TRBJ1-2	10	ASSLWQAMGT
TRBV11-3	TRBJ2-2	14	ASSSYYRGQAGELF
TRBV27	TRBJ1-1	11	ASRENLNTEAF
TRBV28	TRBJ2-7	13	ASRRTSGRMYEQY
TRBV5-1	TRBJ1-2	12	ASSPGQEGYGYT
TRBV7-8	TRBJ2-3	14	ASNPLDSGNTDTQY
TRBV4-3	TRBJ1-6	14	ASSQDGEGGGSPLH
TRBV7-6	TRBJ2-2	14	ASSADRGGGTGELF
TRBV10-3	TRBJ2-1	14	AISLTGTSSYNEQF